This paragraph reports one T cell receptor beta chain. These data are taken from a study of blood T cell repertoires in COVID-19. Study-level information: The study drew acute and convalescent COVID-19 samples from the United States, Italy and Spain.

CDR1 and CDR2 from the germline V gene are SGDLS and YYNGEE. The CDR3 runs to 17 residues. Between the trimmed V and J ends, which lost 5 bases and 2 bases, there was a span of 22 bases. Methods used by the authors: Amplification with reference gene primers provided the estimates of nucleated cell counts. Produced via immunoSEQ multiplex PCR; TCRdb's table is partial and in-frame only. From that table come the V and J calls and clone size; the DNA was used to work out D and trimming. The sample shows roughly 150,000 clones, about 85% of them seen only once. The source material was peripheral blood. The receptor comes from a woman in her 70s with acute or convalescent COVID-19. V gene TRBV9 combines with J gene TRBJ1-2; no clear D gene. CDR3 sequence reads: CASSGPRFAGGNYGYTF. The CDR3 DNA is TGTGCCAGCAGTGGCCCCAGGTTTGCCGGAGGAAACTATGGCTACACCTTC.